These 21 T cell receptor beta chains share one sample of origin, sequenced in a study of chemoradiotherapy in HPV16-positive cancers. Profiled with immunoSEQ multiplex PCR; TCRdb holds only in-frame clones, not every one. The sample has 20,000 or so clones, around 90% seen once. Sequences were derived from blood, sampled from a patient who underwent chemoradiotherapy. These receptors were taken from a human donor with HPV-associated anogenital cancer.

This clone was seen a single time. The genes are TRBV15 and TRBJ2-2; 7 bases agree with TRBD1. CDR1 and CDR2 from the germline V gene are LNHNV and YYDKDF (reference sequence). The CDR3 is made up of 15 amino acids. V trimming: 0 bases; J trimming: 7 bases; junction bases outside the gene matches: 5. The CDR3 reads CATSREQGLVGELFF. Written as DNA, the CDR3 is TGTGCCACCAGCAGAGAACAGGGGTTGGTCGGGGAGCTGTTTTTT.

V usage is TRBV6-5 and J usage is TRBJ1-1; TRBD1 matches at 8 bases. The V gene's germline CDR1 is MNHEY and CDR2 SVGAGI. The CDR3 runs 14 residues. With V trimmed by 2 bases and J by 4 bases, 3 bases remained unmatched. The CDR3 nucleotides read TGTGCCAGCAGTTACGGACAGGGCAGCACTGAAGCTTTCTTT. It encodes CASSYGQGSTEAFF.

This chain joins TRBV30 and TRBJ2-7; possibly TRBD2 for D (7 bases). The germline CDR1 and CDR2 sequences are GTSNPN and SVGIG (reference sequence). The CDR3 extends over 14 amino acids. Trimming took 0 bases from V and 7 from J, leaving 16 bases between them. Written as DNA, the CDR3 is TGTGCCTGGAGTGTACGGGGGGCAGCGGGAGAGCAGTACTTC. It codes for CAWSVRGAAGEQYF.

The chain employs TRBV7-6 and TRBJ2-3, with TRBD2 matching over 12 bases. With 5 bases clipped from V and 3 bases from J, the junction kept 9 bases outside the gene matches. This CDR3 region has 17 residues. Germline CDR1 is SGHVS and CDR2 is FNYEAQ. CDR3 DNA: TGTGCCAGCAGCCCGCAGACTAGCGGGGGAGCGACAGATACGCAGTATTTT. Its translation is CASSPQTSGGATDTQYF.

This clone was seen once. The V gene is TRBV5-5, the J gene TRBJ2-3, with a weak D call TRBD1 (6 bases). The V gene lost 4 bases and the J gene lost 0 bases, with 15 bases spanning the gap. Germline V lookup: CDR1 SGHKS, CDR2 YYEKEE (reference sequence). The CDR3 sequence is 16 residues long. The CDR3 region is CASSPRQGLSTDTQYF. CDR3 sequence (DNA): TGTGCCAGCAGCCCTAGGCAGGGGCTCAGCACAGATACGCAGTATTTT.

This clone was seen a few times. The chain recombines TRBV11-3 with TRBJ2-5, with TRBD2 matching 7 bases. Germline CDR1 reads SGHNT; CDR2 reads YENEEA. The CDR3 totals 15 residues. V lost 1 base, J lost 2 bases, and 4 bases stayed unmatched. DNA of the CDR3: TGTGCCAGCAGCTTAGGGGCGGGGGAACAAGAGACCCAGTACTTC. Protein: CASSLGAGEQETQYF.

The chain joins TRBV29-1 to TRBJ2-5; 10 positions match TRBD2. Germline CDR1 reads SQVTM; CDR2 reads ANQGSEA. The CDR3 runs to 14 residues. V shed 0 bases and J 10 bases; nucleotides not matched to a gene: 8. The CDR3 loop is CSVEDDSGGSYQYF. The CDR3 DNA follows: TGCAGCGTTGAAGATGATAGCGGGGGGTCGTACCAGTACTTC.

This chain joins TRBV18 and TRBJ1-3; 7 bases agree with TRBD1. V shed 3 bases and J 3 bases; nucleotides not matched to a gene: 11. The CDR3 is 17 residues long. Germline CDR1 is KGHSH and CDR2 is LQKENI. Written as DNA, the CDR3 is TGTGCCAGCTCACCTCCTCGACAGGGACTTGTTGGAAACACCATATATTTT. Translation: CASSPPRQGLVGNTIYF. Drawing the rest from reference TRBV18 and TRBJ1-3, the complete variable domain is NAGVMQNPRHLVRRRGQEARLRCSPMKGHSHVYWYRQLPEEGLKFMVYLQKENIIDESGMPKERFSAEFPKEGPSILRIQQVVRGDSAAYFCASSPPRQGLVGNTIYFGEGSWLTVV.

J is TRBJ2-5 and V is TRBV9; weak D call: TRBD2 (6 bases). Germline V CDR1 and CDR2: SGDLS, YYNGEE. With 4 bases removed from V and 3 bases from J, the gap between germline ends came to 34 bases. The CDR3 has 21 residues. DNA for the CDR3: TGTGCCAGCAGCCCTACTGCGGGGCGAGGGGTAGTTAGAAGCGCAGAAGAGACCCAGTACTTC. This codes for CASSPTAGRGVVRSAEETQYF.

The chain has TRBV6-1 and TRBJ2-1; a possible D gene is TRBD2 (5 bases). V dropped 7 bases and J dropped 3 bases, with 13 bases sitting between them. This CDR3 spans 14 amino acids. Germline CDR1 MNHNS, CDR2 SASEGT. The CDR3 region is CASNQGGGYNEQFF. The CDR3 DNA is TGTGCCAGCAACCAAGGAGGCGGCTACAATGAGCAGTTCTTC.

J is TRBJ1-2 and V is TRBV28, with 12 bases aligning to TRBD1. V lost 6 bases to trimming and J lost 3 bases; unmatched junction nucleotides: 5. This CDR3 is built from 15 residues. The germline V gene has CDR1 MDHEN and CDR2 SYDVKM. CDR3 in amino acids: CASRVGTGGDYGYTF. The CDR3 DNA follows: TGTGCCAGCAGGGTCGGGACAGGGGGCGACTATGGCTACACCTTC.

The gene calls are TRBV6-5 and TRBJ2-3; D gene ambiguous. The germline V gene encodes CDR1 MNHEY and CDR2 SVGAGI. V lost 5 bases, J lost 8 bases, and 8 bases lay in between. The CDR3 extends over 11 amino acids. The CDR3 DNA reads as TGTGCCAGCAGTCGATTGGGTACGCAGTATTTT. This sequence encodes CASSRLGTQYF.

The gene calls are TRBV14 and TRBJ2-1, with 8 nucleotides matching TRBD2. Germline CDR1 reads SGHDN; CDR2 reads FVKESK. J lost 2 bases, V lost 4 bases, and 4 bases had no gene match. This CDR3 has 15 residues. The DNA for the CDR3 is TGTGCCAGCAGCCCGGCGGGACTAGCCTACAATGAGCAGTTCTTC. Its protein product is CASSPAGLAYNEQFF.

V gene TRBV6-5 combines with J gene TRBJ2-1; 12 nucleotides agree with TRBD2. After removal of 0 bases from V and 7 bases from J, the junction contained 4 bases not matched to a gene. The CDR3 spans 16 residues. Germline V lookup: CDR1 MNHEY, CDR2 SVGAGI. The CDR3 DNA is TGTGCCAGCAGTTACTCGGGACTAGCGGGCGGAAATGAGCAGTTCTTC. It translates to CASSYSGLAGGNEQFF.

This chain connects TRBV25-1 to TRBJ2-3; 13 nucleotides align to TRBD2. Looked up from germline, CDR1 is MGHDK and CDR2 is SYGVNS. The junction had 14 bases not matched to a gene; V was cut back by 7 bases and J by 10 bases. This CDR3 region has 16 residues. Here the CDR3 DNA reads TGTGCCAGCATAGGTCGACTAGCGGGGGGTTCCGTCGCGCAGTATTTT. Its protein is CASIGRLAGGSVAQYF.

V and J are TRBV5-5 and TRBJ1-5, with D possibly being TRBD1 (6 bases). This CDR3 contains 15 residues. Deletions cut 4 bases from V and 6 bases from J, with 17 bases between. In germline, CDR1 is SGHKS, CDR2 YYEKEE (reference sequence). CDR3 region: CASSLAGGLGQPQHF. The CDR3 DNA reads TGTGCCAGCAGCCTCGCGGGGGGCTTGGGTCAGCCCCAGCATTTT.

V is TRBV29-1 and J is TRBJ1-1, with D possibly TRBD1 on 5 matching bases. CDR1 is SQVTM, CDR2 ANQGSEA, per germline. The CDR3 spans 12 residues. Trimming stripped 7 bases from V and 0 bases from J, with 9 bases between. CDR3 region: CSGQFLNTEAFF. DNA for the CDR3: TGCAGCGGACAGTTTCTGAACACTGAAGCTTTCTTT.

The DNA of the CDR3 is TGTGCCAGCACTGGGAGCACAGATACGCAGTATTTT. Translated: CASTGSTDTQYF. The chain recombines TRBV6-1 with TRBJ2-3; D is undetermined. With 7 bases removed from V and 0 bases from J, the gap between germline ends came to 5 bases. Germline V gives CDR1 MNHNS, CDR2 SASEGT. The CDR3 has 12 residues.

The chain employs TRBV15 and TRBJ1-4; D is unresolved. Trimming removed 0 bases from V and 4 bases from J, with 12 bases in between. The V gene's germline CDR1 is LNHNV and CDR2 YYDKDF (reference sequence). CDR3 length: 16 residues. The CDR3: CATSRDAGLVNEKLFF. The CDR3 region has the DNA TGTGCCACCAGCAGAGACGCGGGCCTTGTTAATGAAAAACTGTTTTTT.

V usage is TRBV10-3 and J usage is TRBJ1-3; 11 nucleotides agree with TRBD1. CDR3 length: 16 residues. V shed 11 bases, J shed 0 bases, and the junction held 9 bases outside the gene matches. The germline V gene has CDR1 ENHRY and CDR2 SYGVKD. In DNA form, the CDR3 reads TGTGCCTCCTCCGGGACAGGGGGTTACTCTGGAAACACCATATATTTT. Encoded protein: CASSGTGGYSGNTIYF.

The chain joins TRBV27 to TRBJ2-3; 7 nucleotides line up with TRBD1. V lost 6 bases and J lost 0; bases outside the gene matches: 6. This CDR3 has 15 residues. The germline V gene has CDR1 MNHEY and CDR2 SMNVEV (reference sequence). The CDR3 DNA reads TGTGCCAGCAGCTGGAACAGGGGCAGCACAGATACGCAGTATTTT. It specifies CASSWNRGSTDTQYF.